The 5 T cell receptor beta chains presented below share a single source sample, sequenced in a study of T cell changes during pregnancy in multiple sclerosis. Produced via immunoSEQ multiplex PCR; TCRdb's table is partial and in-frame only. The sample consists of tens of thousands of clones, roughly 92% of them appearing once. The sequencing here drew on CD4+ T cells from peripheral blood mononuclear cells, taken before pregnancy. The receptors come from a female donor with multiple sclerosis, enrolled in a pregnancy study.

The CDR3 bases are TGCGCCAGCAGCTTGGGACTAGCCTCATCCGGCTACAATGAGCAGTTCTTC. This gives the protein CASSLGLASSGYNEQFF. The chain employs TRBV5-1 and TRBJ2-1; 7 nucleotides align to TRBD2. The CDR3 runs to 17 residues. V lost 0 bases to trimming and J lost 3 bases; unmatched junction nucleotides: 9. Looked up from germline, CDR1 is SGHRS and CDR2 is YFSETQ.

The chain combines TRBV11-2 with TRBJ2-1; D is ambiguous. Trimming removed 4 bases from V and 6 bases from J, with 7 bases in between. The germline gives CDR1 SGHAT, CDR2 FQNNGV. CDR3 length: 12 residues. In DNA, the CDR3 is TGTGCCAGCAGCTCCGAGCCCAATGAGCAGTTCTTC. Encoded protein: CASSSEPNEQFF.

This chain connects TRBV4-1 to TRBJ2-7; the match to TRBD1 covers 8 bases. From germline, CDR1 is MGHRA and CDR2 YSYEKL. Trimming took 4 bases from V and 1 from J; bases not matched to a gene: 6. The CDR3 sequence is 15 residues long. The CDR3 is CASSLPGQGSYEQYF. Written as DNA, the CDR3 is TGCGCCAGCAGCCTCCCCGGACAGGGTTCCTACGAGCAGTACTTC.

The chain links TRBV11-1 to TRBJ1-6; 8 bases are shared with TRBD1. The CDR3 contains 18 residues. Germline loops: CDR1 SGHAT, CDR2 FQDESV (reference sequence). Unmatched junction bases numbered 10, after V lost 3 bases and J lost 3 bases. DNA of the CDR3: TGTGCCAGCAGCTTTTCGTTCGGACAGGGAGACTATAATTCACCCCTCCACTTT. Protein: CASSFSFGQGDYNSPLHF.

With regard to this clone: A junction end diverges from the germline sequence, so it may reflect a read error. The chain joins TRBV28 to TRBJ2-7; D remains ambiguous. Germline V gene sequence: CDR1 MDHEN, CDR2 SYDVKM. The CDR3 extends over 19 amino acids. The CDR3 bases are TGTGCAAGCAAGATATTTGAGATAATTCCTCTCCCATCTTCCTACGAGCAGTACTTC. Encoded protein: CASKIFEIIPLPSSYEQYF.